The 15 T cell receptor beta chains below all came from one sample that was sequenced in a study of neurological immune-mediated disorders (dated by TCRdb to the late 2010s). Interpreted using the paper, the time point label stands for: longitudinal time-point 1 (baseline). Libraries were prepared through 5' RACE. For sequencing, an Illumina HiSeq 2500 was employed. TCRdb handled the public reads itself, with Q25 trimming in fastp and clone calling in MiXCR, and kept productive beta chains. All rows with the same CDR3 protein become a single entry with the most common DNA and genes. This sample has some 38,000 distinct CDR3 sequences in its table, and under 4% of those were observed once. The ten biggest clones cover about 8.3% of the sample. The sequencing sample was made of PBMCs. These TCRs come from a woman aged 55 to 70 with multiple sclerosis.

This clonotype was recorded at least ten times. CDR3 protein: CASSSLWTGNSGANVLTF. CDR3 nucleotide sequence: TGCGCCAGCAGCTCCCTCTGGACAGGGAACTCTGGGGCCAACGTCCTGACTTTC. This chain joins TRBV5-1 and TRBJ2-6, with 8 nucleotides matching TRBD1. Germline V gene data show CDR1 as SGHRS and CDR2 as YFSETQ. The CDR3 loop spans 18 amino acids. V shed 3 bases, J shed 0 bases, and the junction held 8 bases outside the gene matches.

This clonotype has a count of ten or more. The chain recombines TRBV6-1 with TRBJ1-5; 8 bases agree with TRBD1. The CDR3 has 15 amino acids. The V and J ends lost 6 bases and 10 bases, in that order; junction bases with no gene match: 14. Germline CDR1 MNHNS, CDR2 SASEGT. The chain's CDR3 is CASSTAGTGHGPQHF. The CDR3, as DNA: TGTGCCAGCAGCACGGCCGGGACAGGACACGGTCCCCAGCATTTT.

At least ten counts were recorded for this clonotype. The DNA of the CDR3 is TGTGCCACCAGTGCGACCGGGACTAGCGGGGGGTACAATGAGCAGTTCTTC. This encodes CATSATGTSGGYNEQFF. J is TRBJ2-1 and V is TRBV24-1, with 15 bases aligning to TRBD2. Germline V gene lookup returns CDR1 KGHDR and CDR2 SFDVKD. J gave up 4 bases and V 5 bases, and 5 bases lay outside the gene matches. This CDR3 spans 17 amino acids.

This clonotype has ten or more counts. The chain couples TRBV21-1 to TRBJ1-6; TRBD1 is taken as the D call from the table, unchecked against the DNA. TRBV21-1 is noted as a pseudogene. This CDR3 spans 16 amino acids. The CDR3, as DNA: TGTGCCAGCAGCGAAAAAGGGCGGCGTAATAATTCACCCCTCCACTTT. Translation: CASSEKGRRNNSPLHF.

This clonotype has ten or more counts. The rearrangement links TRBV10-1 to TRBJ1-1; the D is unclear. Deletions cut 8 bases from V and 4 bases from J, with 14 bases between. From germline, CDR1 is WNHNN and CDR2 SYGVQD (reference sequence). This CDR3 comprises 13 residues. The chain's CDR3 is CASQDEGITEAFF. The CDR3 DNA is TGCGCCAGCCAGGATGAGGGCATCACTGAAGCTTTCTTT.

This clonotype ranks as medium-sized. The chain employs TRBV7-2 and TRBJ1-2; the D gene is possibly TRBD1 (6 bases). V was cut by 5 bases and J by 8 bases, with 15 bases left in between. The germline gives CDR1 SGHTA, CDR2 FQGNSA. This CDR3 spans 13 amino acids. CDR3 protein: CASSMSQGSGYTF. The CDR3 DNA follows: TGTGCCAGCAGCATGAGTCAGGGGTCCGGCTACACCTTC.

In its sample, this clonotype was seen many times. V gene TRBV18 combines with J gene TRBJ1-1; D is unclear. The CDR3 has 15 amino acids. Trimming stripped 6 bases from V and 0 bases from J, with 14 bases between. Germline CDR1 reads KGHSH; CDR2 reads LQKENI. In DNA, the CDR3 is TGTGCCAGCTCGGAAGCAAGGACGCTGAACACTGAAGCTTTCTTT. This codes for CASSEARTLNTEAFF.

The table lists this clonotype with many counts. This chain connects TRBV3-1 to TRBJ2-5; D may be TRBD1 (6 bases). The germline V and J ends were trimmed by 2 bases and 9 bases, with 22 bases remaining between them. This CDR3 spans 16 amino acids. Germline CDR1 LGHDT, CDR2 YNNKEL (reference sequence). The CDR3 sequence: CASSQWTANPRSAQYF. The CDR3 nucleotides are TGTGCCAGCAGCCAATGGACAGCGAACCCGCGGTCGGCCCAGTACTTC.

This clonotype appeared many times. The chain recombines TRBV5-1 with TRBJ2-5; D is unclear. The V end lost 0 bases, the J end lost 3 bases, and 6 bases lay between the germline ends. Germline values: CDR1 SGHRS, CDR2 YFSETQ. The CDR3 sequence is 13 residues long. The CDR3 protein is CASSLDSEETQYF. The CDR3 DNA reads TGCGCCAGCAGCTTGGATTCAGAAGAGACCCAGTACTTC.

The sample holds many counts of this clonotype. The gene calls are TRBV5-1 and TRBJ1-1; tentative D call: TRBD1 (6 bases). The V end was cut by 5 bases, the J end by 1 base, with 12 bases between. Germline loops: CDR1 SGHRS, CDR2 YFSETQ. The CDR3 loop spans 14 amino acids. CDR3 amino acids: CASRKDSANTEAFF. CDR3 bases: TGCGCCAGCAGAAAGGACAGCGCGAACACTGAAGCTTTCTTT.

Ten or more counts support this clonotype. CDR3 in DNA: TGTGCCATCAGGGGGGGGGCACTCGATACGCAGTATTTT. Its translation is CAIRGGALDTQYF. J is TRBJ2-3 and V is TRBV10-3; maybe TRBD2 (7 bases). CDR1 and CDR2 (germline): ENHRY, SYGVKD. With 6 bases removed from V and 6 bases from J, the gap between germline ends came to 13 bases. There are 13 residues in the CDR3.

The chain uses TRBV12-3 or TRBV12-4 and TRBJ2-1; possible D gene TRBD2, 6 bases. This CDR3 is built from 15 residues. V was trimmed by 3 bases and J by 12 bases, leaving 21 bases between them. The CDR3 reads CASSFTAGKSTVQFF. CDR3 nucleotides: TGTGCCAGCAGTTTTACCGCGGGGAAAAGCACTGTGCAGTTCTTC.

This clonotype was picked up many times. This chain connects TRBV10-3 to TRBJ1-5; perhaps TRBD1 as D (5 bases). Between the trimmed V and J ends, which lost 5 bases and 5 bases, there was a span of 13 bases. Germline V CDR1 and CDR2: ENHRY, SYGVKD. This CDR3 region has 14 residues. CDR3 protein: CAISSGGADQPQHF. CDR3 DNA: TGTGCCATCAGTAGTGGGGGAGCGGATCAGCCCCAGCATTTT.

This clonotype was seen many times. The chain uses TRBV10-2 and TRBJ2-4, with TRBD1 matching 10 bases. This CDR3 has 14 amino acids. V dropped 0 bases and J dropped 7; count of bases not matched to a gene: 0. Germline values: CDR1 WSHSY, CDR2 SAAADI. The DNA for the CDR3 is TGCGCCAGCAGTGAGTCGGGACAGGGGAACATTCAGTACTTC. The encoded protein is CASSESGQGNIQYF.

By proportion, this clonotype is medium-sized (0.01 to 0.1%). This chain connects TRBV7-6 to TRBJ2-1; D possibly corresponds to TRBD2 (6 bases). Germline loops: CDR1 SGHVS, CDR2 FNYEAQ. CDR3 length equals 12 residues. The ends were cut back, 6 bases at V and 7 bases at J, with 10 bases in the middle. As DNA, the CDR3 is TGTGCCAGCAGTCAAGGGAGGAATGAGCAGTTCTTC. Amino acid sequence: CASSQGRNEQFF.